The next 18 T cell receptor beta chains were all read from a single sample in a study of T-cell memory formation after mild COVID-19. TCRdb called the 5' RACE reads again in MiXCR, with one record for every CDR3 protein. The sample lists about 410,000 distinct CDR3 sequences, approximately 19% occurring once. The sample consisted of PBMCs or a T cell subset sorted from them (not recorded which). The receptor set was obtained from a young man who had mild COVID-19 (a few samples of this study predate the infection). Cell type and time point are not known.

This clonotype showed up just a few times. The V and J genes are TRBV20-1 and TRBJ2-4, with unresolved D. This CDR3 has 12 amino acids. V lost 5 bases to trimming and J lost 2 bases, with 7 bases between them. Germline CDR1 is DFQATT and CDR2 is SNEGSKA (reference sequence). CDR3 sequence: CSAQGPKNIQYF. In DNA form, the CDR3 reads TGCAGTGCTCAAGGACCCAAAAACATTCAGTACTTC.

The chain couples TRBV3-1 to TRBJ2-7, with D uncertain. This CDR3 has 13 amino acids. Germline V CDR1 and CDR2: LGHDT, YNNKEL (reference sequence). Trimming took off 5 bases at V and 4 bases at J, with 12 bases between the two ends. The CDR3 DNA reads as TGTGCCAGCAGCTCCTCACGAACTTACGAGCAGTACTTC. Translated: CASSSSRTYEQYF.

The chain combines TRBV9 with TRBJ2-3, with D tentatively TRBD2 (5 bases). The V and J ends lost 5 bases and 2 bases respectively, with 15 bases between them. Germline V gene lookup returns CDR1 SGDLS and CDR2 YYNGEE. The CDR3 consists of 15 residues. The CDR3 protein is CASSADFLHTDTQYF. The CDR3 nucleotides are TGTGCCAGCAGTGCGGACTTTCTACACACAGATACGCAGTATTTT.

The chain is built from TRBV5-1 and TRBJ2-3; D may match TRBD1 or TRBD2 (7 bases each). Deletions cut 3 bases from V and 2 bases from J, with 13 bases between. This CDR3 spans 15 amino acids. CDR1 is SGHRS and CDR2 is YFSETQ in the germline V gene. The CDR3 sequence: CASSWEGQPTDTQYF. The CDR3 coding sequence is TGCGCCAGCAGCTGGGAGGGACAGCCCACAGATACGCAGTATTTT.

The table lists this clonotype with a few counts. The rearrangement links TRBV15 to TRBJ2-5, with D perhaps being TRBD1 or TRBD2 (5 bases each). Trimming took off 2 bases at V and 5 bases at J, with 12 bases between the two ends. Germline V gives CDR1 LNHNV, CDR2 YYDKDF (reference sequence). This CDR3 has 14 amino acids. The CDR3 reads CATSRSGTWETQYF. CDR3 nucleotide sequence: TGTGCCACCAGCAGATCTGGGACCTGGGAGACCCAGTACTTC.

This clonotype was observed a few times. The chain has TRBV6-2 or TRBV6-3 and TRBJ2-1, with TRBD2 matching 8 bases. Germline V gene data show CDR1 as MNHEY and CDR2 as SVGEGT. The CDR3 contains 17 residues. V lost 2 bases and J lost 4; bases outside the gene matches: 10. CDR3 in DNA: TGTGCCAGCAGTTACGCACAAGCGGGGGCCCTTTACAATGAGCAGTTCTTC. Its translation is CASSYAQAGALYNEQFF.

This clonotype has just a few counts. CDR3 loop: CASSPPSRGDTEAFF. The DNA for the CDR3 is TGTGCCAGCAGCCCCCCGTCGAGGGGGGACACTGAAGCTTTCTTT. This chain uses TRBV7-9 with TRBJ1-1, with a weak D call TRBD1 (6 bases). Germline V lookup: CDR1 SEHNR, CDR2 FQNEAQ (reference sequence). This CDR3 has 15 amino acids. V was clipped by 5 bases and J by 3 bases, with 16 bases between them.

The genes are TRBV9 and TRBJ1-1; D is perhaps TRBD1 (6 bases). V was trimmed by 6 bases and J by 0 bases, leaving 9 bases between them. Germline values: CDR1 SGDLS, CDR2 YYNGEE. This CDR3 spans 13 amino acids. The CDR3 coding sequence is TGTGCCAGCAAGGGACAAATGAACACTGAAGCTTTCTTT. Translating gives CASKGQMNTEAFF.

This chain uses TRBV7-8 with TRBJ2-2; no clear D gene. This CDR3 has 17 residues. Trimming took 4 bases from V and 6 from J, leaving 21 bases between them. Germline values: CDR1 SGHVS, CDR2 FQNEAQ. The CDR3 DNA sequence: TGTGCCAGCAGCTACCGCCCCGGACGGGCTCGATCCGGGGAGCTGTTTTTT. Amino acid sequence: CASSYRPGRARSGELFF.

This clonotype has just a few counts. This sequence joins TRBV24-1 and TRBJ2-1; 7 bases match TRBD1. The trim removed 1 base at V and 8 bases at J, leaving 4 bases unmatched. Germline V CDR1 and CDR2: KGHDR, SFDVKD. The CDR3 covers 14 residues. The CDR3 coding sequence is TGTGCCACCAGTGATTTTGGGCAGGGGGATGAGCAGTTCTTC. Protein: CATSDFGQGDEQFF.

Here the CDR3 reads CASSFRSYEQYV. In DNA, the CDR3 is TGCGCCAGCAGCTTCAGGAGTTACGAGCAGTACGTC. The chain links TRBV5-1 to TRBJ2-7; D not certain. The CDR3 is made up of 12 amino acids. Germline assignment: CDR1 SGHRS and CDR2 YFSETQ. Trimming removed 2 bases at V and 4 bases at J, with 7 bases between.

In its sample, this clonotype was seen a few times. This CDR3 is CASSQPSQGNTIYF. CDR3 in DNA: TGCGCCAGCAGCCAACCCTCACAGGGAAACACCATATATTTT. The chain combines TRBV5-1 with TRBJ1-3; D remains ambiguous. Trimming took off 4 bases at V and 4 bases at J, with 12 bases between the two ends. The CDR3 has 14 residues. The germline V gene has CDR1 SGHRS and CDR2 YFSETQ. Drawing the rest from reference TRBV5-1 and TRBJ1-3, the complete variable domain is KAGVTQTPRYLIKTRGQQVTLSCSPISGHRSVSWYQQTPGQGLQFLFEYFSETQRNKGNFPGRFSGRQFSNSRSEMNVSTLELGDSALYLCASSQPSQGNTIYFGEGSWLTVV.

This clonotype was found many times. The rearrangement links TRBV5-1 to TRBJ2-7, with D perhaps matching TRBD2 (7 bases). V was trimmed by 3 bases and J by 2 bases, leaving 12 bases between them. This CDR3 is 14 amino acids long. Germline lookup yields CDR1 SGHRS and CDR2 YFSETQ. In DNA, the CDR3 is TGCGCCAGCAGCTCCAGGGAGGGGGCCTACGAGCAGTACGTC. This sequence encodes CASSSREGAYEQYV.

This clonotype has more than one count but fewer than ten. In DNA, the CDR3 is TGTGCCAGCAGCCAATACGCAACTGGGGAGCTGTTTTTT. Translation: CASSQYATGELFF. The chain links TRBV3-1 to TRBJ2-2; D gene ambiguous. Trimming removed 2 bases from V and 8 bases from J, with 9 bases in between. This CDR3 has 13 residues. The germline V gene has CDR1 LGHDT and CDR2 YNNKEL (reference sequence).

The chain recombines TRBV13 with TRBJ1-2; D is unresolved. Germline assignment: CDR1 PRHDT and CDR2 FYEKMQ (reference sequence). Between the trimmed V and J ends, which lost 5 bases and 6 bases, there was a span of 22 bases. CDR3 length: 16 amino acids. Written as DNA, the CDR3 is TGTGCCAGCAGCCTAGCGGTTACTTTGGTTTCTGATGGCTACACCTTC. Protein: CASSLAVTLVSDGYTF.

The V gene is TRBV7-9, the J gene TRBJ2-5, with no clear D. The CDR3 totals 15 residues. Trimming took off 1 base at V and 4 bases at J, with 13 bases between the two ends. Germline CDR1 is SEHNR and CDR2 is FQNEAQ (reference sequence). The CDR3 DNA follows: TGTGCCAGCAGCTTAGGGTATGCAGTGGTAGAGACCCAGTACTTC. The encoded protein is CASSLGYAVVETQYF.

The chain couples TRBV15 to TRBJ2-7, with D unresolved. The germline V and J ends were trimmed by 5 bases and 6 bases, with 11 bases remaining between them. CDR1 is LNHNV, CDR2 YYDKDF, per germline (reference sequence). The CDR3 runs to 12 residues. DNA for the CDR3: TGTGCCACCAGCCACTCCGGTCGCGAGCAGTACGTC. This gives the protein CATSHSGREQYV.

This clonotype was seen only a few times. The chain links TRBV10-3 to TRBJ1-1; possibly TRBD1 for D (6 bases). Germline V gene lookup returns CDR1 ENHRY and CDR2 SYGVKD. The V and J ends lost 2 bases and 2 bases respectively, with 12 bases between them. This CDR3 spans 15 amino acids. The CDR3 nucleotides read TGTGCCATCAGTGAGCAGGGGATTGTCAACACTGAAGCTTTCTTT. This codes for CAISEQGIVNTEAFF.